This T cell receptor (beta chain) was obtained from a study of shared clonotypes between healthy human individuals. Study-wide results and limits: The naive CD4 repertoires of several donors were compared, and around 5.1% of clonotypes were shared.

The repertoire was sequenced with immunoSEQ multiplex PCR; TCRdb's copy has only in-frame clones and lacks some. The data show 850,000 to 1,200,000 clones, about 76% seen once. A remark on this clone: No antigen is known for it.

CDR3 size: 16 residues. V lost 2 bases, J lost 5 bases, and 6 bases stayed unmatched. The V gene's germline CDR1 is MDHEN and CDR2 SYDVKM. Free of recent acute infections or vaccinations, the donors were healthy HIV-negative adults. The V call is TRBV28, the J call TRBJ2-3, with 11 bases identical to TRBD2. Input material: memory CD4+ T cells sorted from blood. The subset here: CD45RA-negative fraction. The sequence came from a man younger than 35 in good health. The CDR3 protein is CASSLPVAGGLDTQYF. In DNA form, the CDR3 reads TGTGCCAGCAGTTTACCAGTAGCGGGGGGGTTAGATACGCAGTATTTT.